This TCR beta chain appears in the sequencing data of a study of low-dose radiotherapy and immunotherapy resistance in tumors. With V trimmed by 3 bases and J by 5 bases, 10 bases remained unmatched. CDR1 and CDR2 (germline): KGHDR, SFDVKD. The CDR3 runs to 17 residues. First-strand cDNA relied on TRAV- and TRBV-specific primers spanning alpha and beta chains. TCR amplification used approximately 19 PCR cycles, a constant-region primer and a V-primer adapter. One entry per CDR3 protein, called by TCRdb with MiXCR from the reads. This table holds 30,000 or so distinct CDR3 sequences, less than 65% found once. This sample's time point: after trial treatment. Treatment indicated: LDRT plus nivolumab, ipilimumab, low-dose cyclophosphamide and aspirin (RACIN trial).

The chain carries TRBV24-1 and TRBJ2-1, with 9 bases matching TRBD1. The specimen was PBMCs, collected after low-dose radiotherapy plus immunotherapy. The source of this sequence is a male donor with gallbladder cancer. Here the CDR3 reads CATSDPQGDRDNNEQFF. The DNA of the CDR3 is TGTGCCACCAGTGATCCACAGGGGGACAGGGATAACAATGAGCAGTTCTTC.